This T cell receptor (beta chain) emerged from a study of tumor-infiltrating lymphocytes in oesophageal squamous cell carcinoma. V shed 1 base and J shed 4 bases, with 17 bases lying between them. CDR1 is SQVTM and CDR2 is ANQGSEA in the germline V gene. This CDR3 spans 16 amino acids. TCRdb re-analysed the PCR reads in MiXCR, keeping a single row per CDR3 protein. Of 15,000 to 20,000 distinct CDR3 sequences listed, approximately 46% are singletons. This clonotype was found a few times. The sequence came from a female donor with esophageal squamous cell carcinoma. The sequencing input was blood. The chain joins TRBV29-1 to TRBJ2-1, with D possibly matching TRBD1 (5 bases). CDR3 region: CSVEVLGPSIYNEQFF. Written as DNA, the CDR3 is TGCAGCGTTGAAGTTTTGGGGCCGAGTATATACAATGAGCAGTTCTTC.